The rows below give T cell receptor beta chains drawn from one sample of a study of Graves' ophthalmopathy and Graves' hyperthyroidism. TCRdb reprocessed the multiplex PCR reads via MiXCR and lists one record per CDR3 protein. The repertoire holds roughly 400,000 distinct CDR3 sequences, with approximately 16% as singletons. The specimen sequenced was peripheral blood. All receptors come from a young woman with Graves' ophthalmopathy. The CDR3 runs from the conserved cysteine through the conserved F or W. The size of a clone is reported for some rows only, either as once, few or many, or as a class for expanded clones.

>TRBJ2-5|-|TRBV7-3
CASSMTGGSRETQYF
>TRBJ2-7|many|TRBV18
CASSPSDRSYEQYF
>TRBJ1-1|-|TRBV9
CASSVTGMGNTEAFF
>TRBJ2-5|few|TRBV28
CASSLSRLGETQYF
>TRBJ1-1|many|TRBV5-1
CASSKGDGEAFF
>TRBJ1-1|many|TRBV20-1
CSAPDRRSYTEAFF
>TRBJ1-1|many|TRBV20-1
CSAPQGLNTEAFF
>TRBJ2-2|many|TRBV6-2/TRBV6-3
CASSYIVRAGELFF
>TRBJ2-5|-|TRBV2
CATSEGEVRETQYF
>TRBJ1-1|many|TRBV15
CATTRDRGNTEAFF
>TRBJ1-2|many|TRBV4-3
CASSRGDSLNYGYTF
>TRBJ2-6|many|TRBV24-1
CATSDSRSGANVLTF
>TRBJ2-7|-|TRBV6-2/TRBV6-3
CASTTASSYEQYF
>TRBJ2-6|many|TRBV12-3/TRBV12-4
CASSLQRGNVLTF
>TRBJ2-2|many|TRBV6-2/TRBV6-3
CASTPHSVTGELFF
>TRBJ2-4|many|TRBV15
CATSRDRDRGVIQYF
>TRBJ1-5|many|TRBV6-2/TRBV6-3
CASTFGVVQPQHF
>TRBJ2-5|many|TRBV9
CASSVGGGQVGETQYF
>TRBJ2-5|many|TRBV7-9
CASSPPVGLAGETQYF
>TRBJ2-2|many|TRBV6-2/TRBV6-3
CASKELNTGELFF
>TRBJ2-7|few|TRBV5-1
CASSRVAGEGGEQYF
>TRBJ1-1|many|TRBV19
CASSYPRGAEAFF
>TRBJ1-1|many|TRBV27
CASSPRQGGFYTEAFF
>TRBJ2-4|many|TRBV12-3/TRBV12-4
CASSLSRGLHNLQYF
>TRBJ1-2|many|TRBV7-2
CASSFVWTGGARGYTF
>TRBJ1-2|many|TRBV19
CASSMDSGGYTF
>TRBJ1-1|many|TRBV12-3/TRBV12-4
CASRPQVGAEAFF
>TRBJ2-5|-|TRBV6-1
CASSEADRAQETQYF
>TRBJ1-3|many|TRBV11-2
CASSPEGRLGNTIYF
>TRBJ2-2|many|TRBV6-5
CASSYIGGQGRELFF
>TRBJ1-1|few|TRBV12-3/TRBV12-4
CASSLAINTEAFF
>TRBJ2-7|many|TRBV19
CASSQTGMVYEQYF
>TRBJ1-1|many|TRBV27
CASRVYEGQGSEAFF
>TRBJ1-5|many|TRBV6-2/TRBV6-3
CASSRQGLEQPQHF
>TRBJ2-5|many|TRBV6-2/TRBV6-3
CASSRLPQETQYF
>TRBJ2-7|many|TRBV28
CASSPSLGSSYEQYF
>TRBJ2-2|many|TRBV11-2
CASSLDIAAGTGELFF
>TRBJ1-5|-|TRBV7-2
CASSSPGQAHQPQHF
>TRBJ2-7|many|TRBV20-1
CSAMAGSLTYEQYF
>TRBJ1-1|-|TRBV6-1
CASSEMYGARTEAFF
>TRBJ2-7|-|TRBV12-3/TRBV12-4
CASSLAGQFDEQYF
>TRBJ2-7|many|TRBV20-1
CSAIPLRDTSYEQYF
>TRBJ2-4|many|TRBV29-1
CSVAGRWGIQYF
>TRBJ2-7|-|TRBV12-3/TRBV12-4
CASSFDRGVLEQYF
>TRBJ1-5|-|TRBV11-2
CASSLEGRVDQPQHF
>TRBJ1-5|many|TRBV29-1
CSVQLHSNQPQHF